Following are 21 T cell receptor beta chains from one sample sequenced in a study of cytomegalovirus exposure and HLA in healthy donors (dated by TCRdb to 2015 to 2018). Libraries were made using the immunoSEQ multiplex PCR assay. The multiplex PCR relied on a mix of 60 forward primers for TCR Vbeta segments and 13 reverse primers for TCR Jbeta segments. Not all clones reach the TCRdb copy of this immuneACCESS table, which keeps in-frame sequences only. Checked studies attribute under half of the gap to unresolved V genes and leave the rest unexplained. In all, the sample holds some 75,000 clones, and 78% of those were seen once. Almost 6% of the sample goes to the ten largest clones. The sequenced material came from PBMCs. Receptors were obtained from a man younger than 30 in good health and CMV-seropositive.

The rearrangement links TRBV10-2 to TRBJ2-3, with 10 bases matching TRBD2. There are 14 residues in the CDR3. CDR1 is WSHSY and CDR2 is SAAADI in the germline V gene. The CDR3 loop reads CATRASGRTDTQYF. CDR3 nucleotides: TGCGCTACGAGGGCTAGCGGGAGAACAGATACGCAGTATTTT.

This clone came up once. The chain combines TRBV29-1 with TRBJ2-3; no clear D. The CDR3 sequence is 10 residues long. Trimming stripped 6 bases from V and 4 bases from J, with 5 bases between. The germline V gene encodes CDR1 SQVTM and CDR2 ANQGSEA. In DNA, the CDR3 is TGCAGCGTCCGGGCAGATACGCAGTATTTT. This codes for CSVRADTQYF.

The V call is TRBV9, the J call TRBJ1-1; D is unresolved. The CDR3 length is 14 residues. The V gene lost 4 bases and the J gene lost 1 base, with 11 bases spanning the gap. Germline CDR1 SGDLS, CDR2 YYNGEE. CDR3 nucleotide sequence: TGTGCCAGCAGCCCAGCCGGAGAGAACACTGAAGCTTTCTTT. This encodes CASSPAGENTEAFF.

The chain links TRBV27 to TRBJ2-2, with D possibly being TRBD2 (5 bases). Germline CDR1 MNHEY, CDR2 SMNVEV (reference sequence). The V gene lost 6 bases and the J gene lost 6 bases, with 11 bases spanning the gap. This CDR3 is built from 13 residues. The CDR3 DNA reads TGTGCCAGCAGGATAAGGGAGTCCGGGGAGCTGTTTTTT. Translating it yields CASRIRESGELFF.

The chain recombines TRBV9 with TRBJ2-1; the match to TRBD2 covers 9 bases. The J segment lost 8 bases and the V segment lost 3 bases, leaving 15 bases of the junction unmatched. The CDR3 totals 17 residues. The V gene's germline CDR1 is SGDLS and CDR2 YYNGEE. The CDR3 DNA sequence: TGTGCCAGCAGCGCTAGCCTAGAGAGCGGGAGGAACCATGAGCAGTTCTTC. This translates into CASSASLESGRNHEQFF. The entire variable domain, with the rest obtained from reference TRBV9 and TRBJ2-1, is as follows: DSGVTQTPKHLITATGQRVTLRCSPRSGDLSVYWYQQSLDQGLQFLIQYYNGEERAKGNILERFSAQQFPDLHSELNLSSLELGDSALYFCASSASLESGRNHEQFFGPGTRLTVL.

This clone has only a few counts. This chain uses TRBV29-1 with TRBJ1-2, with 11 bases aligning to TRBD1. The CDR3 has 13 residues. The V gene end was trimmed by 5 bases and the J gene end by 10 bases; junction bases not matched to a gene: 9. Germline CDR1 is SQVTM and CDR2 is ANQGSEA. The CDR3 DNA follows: TGCAGCGTTAAAAGGCCGGGACAGGGGGTCTACACCTTC. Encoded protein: CSVKRPGQGVYTF.

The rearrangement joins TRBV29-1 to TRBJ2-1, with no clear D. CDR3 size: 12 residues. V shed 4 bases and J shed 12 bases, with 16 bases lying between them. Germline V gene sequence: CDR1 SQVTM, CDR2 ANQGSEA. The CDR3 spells CSVALVTEPQFF. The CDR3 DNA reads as TGCAGCGTTGCCCTGGTAACCGAGCCGCAGTTCTTC.

The CDR3 spells CASSYSNLLAQETQYF. DNA for the CDR3: TGTGCCAGCAGTTACTCGAACTTATTAGCCCAAGAGACCCAGTACTTC. V and J are TRBV6-5 and TRBJ2-5; D remains ambiguous. Per germline, CDR1 MNHEY and CDR2 SVGAGI. The CDR3 runs 16 residues. The V gene lost 0 bases and the J gene lost 1 base, with 12 bases spanning the gap.

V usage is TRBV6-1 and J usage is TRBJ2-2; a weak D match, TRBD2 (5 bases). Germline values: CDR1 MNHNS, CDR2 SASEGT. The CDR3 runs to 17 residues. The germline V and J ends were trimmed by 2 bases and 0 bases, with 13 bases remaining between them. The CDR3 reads CASSELRASPNTGELFF. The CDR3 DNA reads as TGTGCCAGCAGTGAATTGCGGGCAAGCCCGAACACCGGGGAGCTGTTTTTT.

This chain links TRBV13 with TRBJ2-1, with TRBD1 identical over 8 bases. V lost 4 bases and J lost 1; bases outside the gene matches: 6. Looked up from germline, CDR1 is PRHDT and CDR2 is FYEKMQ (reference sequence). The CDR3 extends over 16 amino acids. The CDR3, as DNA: TGTGCCAGCAGCTCCACGGACAGGGATTCCTACAATGAGCAGTTCTTC. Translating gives CASSSTDRDSYNEQFF.

The CDR3 nucleotides are TGCGCCAGCAGCCAGCGGACAGTTTCCTACGAGCAGTACTTC. It translates to CASSQRTVSYEQYF. J is TRBJ2-7 and V is TRBV4-1; TRBD1 is a possible D gene (6 bases). Trimming took off 3 bases at V and 1 base at J, with 10 bases between the two ends. Germline V gives CDR1 MGHRA, CDR2 YSYEKL. CDR3 size: 14 residues.

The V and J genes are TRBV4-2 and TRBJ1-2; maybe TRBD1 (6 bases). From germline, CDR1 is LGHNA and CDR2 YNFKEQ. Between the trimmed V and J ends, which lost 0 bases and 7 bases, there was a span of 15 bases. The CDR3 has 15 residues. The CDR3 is CASSQDGGPASGYTF. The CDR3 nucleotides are TGTGCCAGCAGCCAAGACGGGGGGCCGGCGAGTGGCTACACCTTC.

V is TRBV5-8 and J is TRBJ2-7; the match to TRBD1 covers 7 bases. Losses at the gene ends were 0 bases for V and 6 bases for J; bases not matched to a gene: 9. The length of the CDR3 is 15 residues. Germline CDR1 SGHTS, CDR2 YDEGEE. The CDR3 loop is CASSLEVNRGSEQYF. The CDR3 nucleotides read TGTGCCAGCAGCTTGGAAGTAAACAGGGGATCCGAGCAGTACTTC.

The CDR3 nucleotides are TGTGCCAGCAGCTTAGCCCTCCAGCCCCAGCATTTT. Residues: CASSLALQPQHF. V and J are TRBV7-9 and TRBJ1-5; D gene unclear. Trimming stripped 0 bases from V and 7 bases from J, with 4 bases between. The V gene's germline CDR1 is SEHNR and CDR2 FQNEAQ (reference sequence). This CDR3 spans 12 amino acids.

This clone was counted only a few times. The CDR3 is CASRSSGRGLNTGELFF. The CDR3 DNA follows: TGTGCCAGCCGATCTAGCGGGAGGGGCTTGAACACCGGGGAGCTGTTTTTT. The chain combines TRBV27 with TRBJ2-2, with 12 bases matching TRBD2. J lost 1 base, V lost 8 bases, and 8 bases had no gene match. CDR3 length equals 17 residues. Germline CDR1 MNHEY, CDR2 SMNVEV (reference sequence).

For the CDR3, the DNA is TGCGCCAGCAGCCAAGAATTAACTAGCGGTTCCTACGAGCAGTACTTC. Its protein product is CASSQELTSGSYEQYF. This chain joins TRBV4-3 and TRBJ2-7, with 8 bases that match TRBD2. The CDR3 runs to 16 residues. After removal of 0 bases from V and 1 base from J, the junction contained 5 bases not matched to a gene. The germline gives CDR1 LGHNA, CDR2 YSLEER.

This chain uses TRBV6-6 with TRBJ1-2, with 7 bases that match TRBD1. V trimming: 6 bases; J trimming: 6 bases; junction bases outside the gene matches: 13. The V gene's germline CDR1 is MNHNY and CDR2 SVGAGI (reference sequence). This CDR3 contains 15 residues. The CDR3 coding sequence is TGTGCCAGCAGCCCAGACAGGGCCCTTGTTAATGGCTACACCTTC. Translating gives CASSPDRALVNGYTF.

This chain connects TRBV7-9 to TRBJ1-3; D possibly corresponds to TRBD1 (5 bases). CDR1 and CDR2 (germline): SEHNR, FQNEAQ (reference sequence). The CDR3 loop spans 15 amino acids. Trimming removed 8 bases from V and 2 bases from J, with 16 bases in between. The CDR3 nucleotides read TGTGCCAGCCAAGGGGCAGTCCTACCTGGAAACACCATATATTTT. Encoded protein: CASQGAVLPGNTIYF.

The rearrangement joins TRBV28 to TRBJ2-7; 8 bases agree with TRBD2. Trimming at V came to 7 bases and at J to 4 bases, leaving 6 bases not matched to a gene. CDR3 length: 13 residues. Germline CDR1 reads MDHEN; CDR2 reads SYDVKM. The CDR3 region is CASNIREGYEQYF. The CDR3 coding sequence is TGTGCCAGCAATATCCGGGAGGGTTACGAGCAGTACTTC.

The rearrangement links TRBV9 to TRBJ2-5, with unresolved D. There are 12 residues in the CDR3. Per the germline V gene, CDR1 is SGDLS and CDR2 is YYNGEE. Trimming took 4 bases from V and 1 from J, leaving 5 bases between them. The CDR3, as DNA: TGTGCCAGCAGCCCCGGCCAAGAGACCCAGTACTTC. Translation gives CASSPGQETQYF.

CDR3 sequence reads: CATGREGSQPQHF. Here the CDR3 DNA reads TGTGCCACCGGGAGGGAGGGTAGTCAGCCCCAGCATTTT. The chain carries TRBV15 and TRBJ1-5; D is unresolved. Looked up from germline, CDR1 is LNHNV and CDR2 is YYDKDF (reference sequence). This CDR3 is 13 amino acids long. Trimming cost V 8 bases and J 6 bases, with 14 bases left between them.